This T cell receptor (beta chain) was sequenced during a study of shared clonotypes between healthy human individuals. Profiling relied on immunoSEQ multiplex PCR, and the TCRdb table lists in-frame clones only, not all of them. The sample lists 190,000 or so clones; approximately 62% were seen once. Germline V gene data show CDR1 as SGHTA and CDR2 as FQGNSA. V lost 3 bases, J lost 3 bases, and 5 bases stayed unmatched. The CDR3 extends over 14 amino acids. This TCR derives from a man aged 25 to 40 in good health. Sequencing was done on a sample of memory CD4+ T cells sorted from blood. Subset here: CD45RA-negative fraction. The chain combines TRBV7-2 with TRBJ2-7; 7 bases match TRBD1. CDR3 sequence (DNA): TGTGCCAGCAGCTTCGAGGGGGCTCTCTACGAGCAGTACTTC. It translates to CASSFEGALYEQYF.